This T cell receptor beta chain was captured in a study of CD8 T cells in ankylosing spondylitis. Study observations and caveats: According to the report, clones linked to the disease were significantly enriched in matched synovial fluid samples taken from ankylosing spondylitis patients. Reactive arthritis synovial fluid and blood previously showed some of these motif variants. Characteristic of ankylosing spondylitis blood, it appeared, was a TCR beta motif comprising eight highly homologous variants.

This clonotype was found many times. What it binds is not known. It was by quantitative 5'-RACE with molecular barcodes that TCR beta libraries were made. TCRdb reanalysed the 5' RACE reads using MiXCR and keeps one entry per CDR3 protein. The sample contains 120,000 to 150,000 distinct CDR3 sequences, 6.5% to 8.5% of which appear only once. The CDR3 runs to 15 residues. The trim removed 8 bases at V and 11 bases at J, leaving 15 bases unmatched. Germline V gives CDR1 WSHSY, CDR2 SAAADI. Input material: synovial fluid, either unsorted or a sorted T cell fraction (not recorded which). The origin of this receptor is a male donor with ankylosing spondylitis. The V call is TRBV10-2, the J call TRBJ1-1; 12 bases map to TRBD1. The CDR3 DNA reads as TGCGCCAGCGGCCTACCGGGACAGGGGGCTGCTGGGGCTTTCTTT. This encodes CASGLPGQGAAGAFF.